Each of the 3 T cell receptor beta chains below was sequenced from the same sample in a study of blood T cells in healthy people across ages. Primed by a sample-barcoded 5' primer and a J-beta primer mix, a second PCR proceeded for 7 to 11 cycles. MiXCR was run by TCRdb on the 5' RACE reads, yielding one entry per CDR3 protein. This sample carries around 500,000 distinct CDR3 sequences, about a quarter of them seen once, and the ten largest clones take approximately 3.5%. These sequences were also reported in another study, on T cells of mothers and their children.

The specimen sequenced was blood. These TCRs come from a boy aged 2 to 9 in good health.

The V and J genes are TRBV6-5 and TRBJ2-7; D perhaps matches TRBD2 (6 bases). The tail of the sequence fits TRBJ2-1 better, so the J call may be wrong. Germline V gene sequence: CDR1 MNHEY, CDR2 SVGAGI. The CDR3 length is 13 residues. The CDR3 region has the DNA TGTGCCAGCAGTTTGACTAGTCGCAATGAGCAGTTCTTC. It yields the protein CASSLTSRNEQFF.

The chain carries TRBV19 and TRBJ1-2, with D perhaps matching TRBD1 (6 bases). The V gene's germline CDR1 is LNHDA and CDR2 SQIVND (reference sequence). The CDR3 contains 13 residues. Trimming stripped 5 bases from V and 6 bases from J, with 13 bases between. The CDR3 nucleotides read TGTGCCAGTAGTTCACAGGGAACAGATGGCTACACCTTC. Its translation is CASSSQGTDGYTF.

This clonotype was counted a few times. The rearrangement links TRBV5-5 to TRBJ2-5, with 7 nucleotides matching TRBD2. The J call is uncertain, as TRBJ2-1 better fits the DNA end. Germline CDR1 is SGHKS and CDR2 is YYEKEE (reference sequence). CDR3 size: 14 residues. CDR3 loop: CASSLWASGGEQFF. The CDR3 DNA sequence: TGTGCCAGCAGCTTGTGGGCTAGCGGTGGGGAGCAGTTCTTC.